The 22 T cell receptor beta chains reported below all come from one sample, sequenced in a study of T cell responses to AZD1222 COVID-19 vaccine. The repertoire was sequenced with immunoSEQ multiplex PCR; TCRdb's copy has only in-frame clones and lacks some. This table has 90,000 to 100,000 clones, about 85% appearing once. This material consisted of peripheral blood, taken on day 0 of AZD1222 vaccination. Every receptor here comes from an adult in good health.

This clone appeared a few times. The chain is built from TRBV6-5 and TRBJ1-4; 7 nucleotides agree with TRBD1. Germline V CDR1 and CDR2: MNHEY, SVGAGI. Trimming removed 4 bases from V and 5 bases from J; junction bases left unmatched: 4. The CDR3 is made up of 14 amino acids. CDR3 protein: CASSWGTANEKLFF. The CDR3 DNA follows: TGTGCCAGCAGTTGGGGGACAGCGAATGAAAAACTGTTTTTT.

This clone was seen a few times. The chain carries TRBV6-5 and TRBJ1-2; the D gene is possibly TRBD1 (6 bases). The length of the CDR3 is 12 residues. V was clipped by 8 bases and J by 7 bases, with 14 bases between them. In germline, CDR1 is MNHEY, CDR2 SVGAGI. CDR3 nucleotides: TGTGCCAGCGACGGGGGGCGTTTTGGCTACACCTTC. Translated: CASDGGRFGYTF.

The genes are TRBV6-5 and TRBJ2-6; 8 nucleotides align to TRBD1. With 10 bases clipped from V and 0 bases from J, the junction kept 2 bases outside the gene matches. Germline V CDR1 and CDR2: MNHEY, SVGAGI. This CDR3 comprises 14 residues. The CDR3 nucleotides read TGTGCCACAGGACAGGGCTCTGGGGCCAACGTCCTGACTTTC. This sequence encodes CATGQGSGANVLTF.

The chain is built from TRBV12-3 or TRBV12-4 and TRBJ1-1, with D tentatively TRBD1 (6 bases). The CDR3 is made up of 13 amino acids. Trimming removed 6 bases at V and 0 bases at J, with 8 bases between. Here the CDR3 reads CASRGAVNTEAFF. In nucleotides, the CDR3 is TGTGCCAGCAGGGGGGCCGTGAACACTGAAGCTTTCTTT.

The CDR3 sequence is CASSMGRASNQPQHF. CDR3 in DNA: TGTGCCAGTAGTATGGGCAGGGCAAGCAATCAGCCCCAGCATTTT. The chain couples TRBV19 to TRBJ1-5; maybe TRBD1 (5 bases). V was shortened by 3 bases and J by 1 base, with 10 bases between the two germline ends. The CDR3 runs 15 residues. Germline CDR1 and CDR2: LNHDA and SQIVND (reference sequence).

This rearrangement joins TRBV19 to TRBJ2-1; D is uncertain. Germline values: CDR1 LNHDA, CDR2 SQIVND (reference sequence). The CDR3 runs to 10 residues. V lost 9 bases and J lost 5, with 5 bases in between. The CDR3 sequence is CASRNNEQFF. DNA for the CDR3: TGTGCCAGCCGAAACAATGAGCAGTTCTTC.

V usage is TRBV29-1 and J usage is TRBJ1-1; 8 positions match TRBD1. Germline values: CDR1 SQVTM, CDR2 ANQGSEA. The CDR3 extends over 13 amino acids. The V gene end was trimmed by 7 bases and the J gene end by 0 bases; junction bases not matched to a gene: 4. The CDR3 is CSDKTGVNTEAFF. Here the CDR3 DNA reads TGCAGCGACAAGACAGGGGTGAACACTGAAGCTTTCTTT.

V and J are TRBV5-4 and TRBJ2-3; D is ambiguous. The CDR3 is made up of 14 amino acids. Germline values: CDR1 SGHNT, CDR2 YYREEE (reference sequence). Trimming stripped 1 base from V and 1 base from J, with 7 bases between. CDR3 sequence (DNA): TGTGCCAGCAGCTTGAGTGGCGGCACAGATACGCAGTATTTT. Its protein is CASSLSGGTDTQYF.

The chain has TRBV11-2 and TRBJ2-5; D not resolved. Germline values: CDR1 SGHAT, CDR2 FQNNGV. The V end was cut by 4 bases, the J end by 7 bases, with 13 bases between. The CDR3 contains 13 residues. CDR3 bases: TGTGCCAGCAGCTCGGACCCCTCAGGGACCCAGTACTTC. This codes for CASSSDPSGTQYF.

The chain combines TRBV10-3 with TRBJ1-2; D is possibly TRBD1 (6 bases). This CDR3 is 15 amino acids long. The germline gives CDR1 ENHRY, CDR2 SYGVKD. The V end was cut by 4 bases, the J end by 5 bases, with 17 bases between. DNA of the CDR3: TGTGCCATCAGTGGGGGGGCGGACTCAGGGTATGGCTACACCTTC. As protein: CAISGGADSGYGYTF.

The V call is TRBV30, the J call TRBJ2-5; 11 bases agree with TRBD2. Germline assignment: CDR1 GTSNPN and CDR2 SVGIG (reference sequence). Trimming took 3 bases from V and 13 from J; bases not matched to a gene: 13. This CDR3 is built from 14 residues. The CDR3 loop is CAWRSGTSGRPAYF. As DNA, the CDR3 is TGTGCCTGGAGATCCGGGACTAGCGGCCGCCCGGCGTACTTC.

This clone came up a few times. The gene calls are TRBV19 and TRBJ2-1; D remains unclear. The CDR3 loop spans 11 amino acids. The V gene lost 5 bases and the J gene lost 4 bases, with 3 bases spanning the gap. Germline V gene data show CDR1 as LNHDA and CDR2 as SQIVND (reference sequence). The CDR3 sequence: CASSLYNEQFF. CDR3 in DNA: TGTGCCAGTAGTCTGTACAATGAGCAGTTCTTC.

V usage is TRBV5-6 and J usage is TRBJ2-5; TRBD2 matches at 8 bases. Germline values: CDR1 SGHDT, CDR2 YYEEEE. The CDR3 consists of 13 residues. The V and J ends lost 0 bases and 6 bases, in that order; junction bases with no gene match: 1. Here the CDR3 DNA reads TGTGCCAGCAGCTTGGCGGGGGGGAAGACCCAGTACTTC. It translates to CASSLAGGKTQYF.

The rearrangement links TRBV7-2 to TRBJ2-3; TRBD2 matches at 8 bases. The CDR3 extends over 16 amino acids. Germline V gives CDR1 SGHTA, CDR2 FQGNSA. V shed 4 bases and J 5 bases; nucleotides not matched to a gene: 11. In nucleotides, the CDR3 is TGTGCCAGCAGCTGGGGGGCGGGAGGCCGGGTAGATACGCAGTATTTT. As protein: CASSWGAGGRVDTQYF.

The V call is TRBV19, the J call TRBJ2-2, with no clear D. The CDR3 runs 16 residues. CDR1 and CDR2 from the germline V gene are LNHDA and SQIVND (reference sequence). The ends were cut back, 3 bases at V and 6 bases at J, with 17 bases in the middle. The CDR3, as DNA: TGTGCCAGTAGTATGAAGACCTCCTTAGCCCCCGGGGAGCTGTTTTTT. Residues: CASSMKTSLAPGELFF.

This clone has only a few counts. The V and J genes are TRBV6-5 and TRBJ2-7, with 7 bases identical to TRBD1. Germline V lookup: CDR1 MNHEY, CDR2 SVGAGI. The CDR3 totals 16 residues. With V trimmed by 2 bases and J by 0 bases, 7 bases remained unmatched. This CDR3 reads CASSYRYRGTSYEQYV. CDR3 in DNA: TGTGCCAGCAGTTACCGTTACAGGGGAACCTCCTACGAGCAGTACGTC.

The V and J genes are TRBV21-1 and TRBJ1-1; TRBD1 is the table's D call, not checked against the DNA. TRBV21-1 is designated a pseudogene. This CDR3 is 17 amino acids long. The CDR3 sequence: CASSNRDSRTGNTEAFF. The DNA of the CDR3 is TGTGCCAGCAGCAACCGGGACAGCCGGACGGGAAACACTGAAGCTTTCTTT.

The chain employs TRBV14 and TRBJ2-3, with TRBD2 matching over 9 bases. Germline CDR1 is SGHDN and CDR2 is FVKESK. The CDR3 totals 11 residues. The J segment lost 14 bases and the V segment lost 4 bases, leaving 4 bases of the junction unmatched. CDR3 residues: CASSLAGDVYF. The CDR3 bases are TGTGCCAGCAGCCTAGCGGGGGACGTGTATTTT.

The gene calls are TRBV19 and TRBJ1-1; TRBD1 might be the D (5 bases). Between the trimmed V and J ends, which lost 5 bases and 2 bases, there was a span of 21 bases. The CDR3 loop spans 17 amino acids. Germline V lookup: CDR1 LNHDA, CDR2 SQIVND (reference sequence). CDR3 residues: CASSPITRDWSNTEAFF. Written as DNA, the CDR3 is TGTGCCAGTAGTCCCATAACCAGGGACTGGTCAAACACTGAAGCTTTCTTT.

The CDR3 spells CASSAQGLGTDTQYF. The CDR3 coding sequence is TGTGCCAGCAGCGCGCAGGGGCTTGGCACAGATACGCAGTATTTT. The rearrangement links TRBV14 to TRBJ2-3, with a weak D call TRBD1 (6 bases). The V gene's germline CDR1 is SGHDN and CDR2 FVKESK. The V end was cut by 5 bases, the J end by 1 base, with 13 bases between. The CDR3 spans 15 residues.

J is TRBJ1-4 and V is TRBV30, with 9 bases aligning to TRBD1. Per the germline V gene, CDR1 is GTSNPN and CDR2 is SVGIG (reference sequence). With V trimmed by 4 bases and J by 11 bases, 8 bases remained unmatched. This CDR3 is built from 13 residues. This CDR3 reads CAWTTDRGGKLFF. CDR3 DNA: TGTGCCTGGACCACGGACAGGGGAGGGAAACTGTTTTTT.

This clone has just one count. This chain uses TRBV24-1 with TRBJ1-1; tentative D call: TRBD1 (6 bases). Germline CDR1 reads KGHDR; CDR2 reads SFDVKD. The CDR3 totals 11 residues. The V gene lost 12 bases and the J gene lost 7 bases, with 14 bases spanning the gap. The CDR3 region is CAASKGGEAFF. The CDR3 DNA follows: TGTGCCGCGTCCAAGGGGGGTGAAGCTTTCTTT.